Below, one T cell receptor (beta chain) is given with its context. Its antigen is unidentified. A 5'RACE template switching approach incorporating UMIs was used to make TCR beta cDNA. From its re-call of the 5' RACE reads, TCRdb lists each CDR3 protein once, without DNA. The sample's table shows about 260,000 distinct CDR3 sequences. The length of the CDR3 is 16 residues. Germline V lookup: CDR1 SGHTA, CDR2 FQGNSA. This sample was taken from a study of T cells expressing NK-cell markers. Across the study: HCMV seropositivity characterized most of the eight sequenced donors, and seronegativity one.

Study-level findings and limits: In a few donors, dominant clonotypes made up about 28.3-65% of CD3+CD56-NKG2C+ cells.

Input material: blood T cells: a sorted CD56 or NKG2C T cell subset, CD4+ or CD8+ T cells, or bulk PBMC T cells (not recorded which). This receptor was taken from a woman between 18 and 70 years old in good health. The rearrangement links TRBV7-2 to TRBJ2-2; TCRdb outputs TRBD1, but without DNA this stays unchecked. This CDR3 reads CASSPGGRGRAGELFF.